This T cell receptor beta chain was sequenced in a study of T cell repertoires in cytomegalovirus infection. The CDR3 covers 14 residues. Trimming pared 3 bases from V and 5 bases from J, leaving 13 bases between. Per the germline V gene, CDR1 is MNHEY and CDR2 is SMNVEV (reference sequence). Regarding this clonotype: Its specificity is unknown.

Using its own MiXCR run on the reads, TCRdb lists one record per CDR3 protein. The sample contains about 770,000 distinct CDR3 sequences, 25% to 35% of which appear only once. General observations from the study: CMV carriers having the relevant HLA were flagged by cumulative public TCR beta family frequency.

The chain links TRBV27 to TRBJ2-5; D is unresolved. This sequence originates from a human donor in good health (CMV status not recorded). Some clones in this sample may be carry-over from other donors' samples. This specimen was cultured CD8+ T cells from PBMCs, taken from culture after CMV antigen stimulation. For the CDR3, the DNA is TGTGCCAGCAGTTTGGTGGGCTCCCCGGAGACCCAGTACTTC. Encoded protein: CASSLVGSPETQYF.